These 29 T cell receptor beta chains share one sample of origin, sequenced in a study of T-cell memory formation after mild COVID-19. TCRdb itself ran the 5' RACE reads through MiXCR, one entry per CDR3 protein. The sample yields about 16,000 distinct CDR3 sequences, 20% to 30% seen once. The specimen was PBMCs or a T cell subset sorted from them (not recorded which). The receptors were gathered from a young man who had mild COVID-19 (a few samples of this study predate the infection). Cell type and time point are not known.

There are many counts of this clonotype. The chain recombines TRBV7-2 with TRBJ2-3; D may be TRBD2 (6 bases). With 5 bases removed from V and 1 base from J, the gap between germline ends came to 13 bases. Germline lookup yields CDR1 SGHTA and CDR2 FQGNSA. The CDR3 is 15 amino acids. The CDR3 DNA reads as TGTGCCAGCAGCGCGAGGACTAAGCGCACAGATACGCAGTATTTT. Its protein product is CASSARTKRTDTQYF.

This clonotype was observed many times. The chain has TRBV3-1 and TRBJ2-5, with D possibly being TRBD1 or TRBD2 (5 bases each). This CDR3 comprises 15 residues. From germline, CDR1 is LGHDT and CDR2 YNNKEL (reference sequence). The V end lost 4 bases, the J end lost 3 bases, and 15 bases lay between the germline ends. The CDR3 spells CASSLEDVGEETQYF. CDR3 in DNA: TGTGCCAGCAGCCTGGAGGACGTGGGGGAAGAGACCCAGTACTTC.

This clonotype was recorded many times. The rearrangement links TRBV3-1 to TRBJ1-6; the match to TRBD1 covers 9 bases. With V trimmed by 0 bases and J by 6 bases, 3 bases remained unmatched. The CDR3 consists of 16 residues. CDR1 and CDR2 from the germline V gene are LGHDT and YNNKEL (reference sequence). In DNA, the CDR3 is TGTGCCAGCAGCCAAGAAGGGACAGGGACTAATTCACCCCTCCACTTT. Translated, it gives CASSQEGTGTNSPLHF.

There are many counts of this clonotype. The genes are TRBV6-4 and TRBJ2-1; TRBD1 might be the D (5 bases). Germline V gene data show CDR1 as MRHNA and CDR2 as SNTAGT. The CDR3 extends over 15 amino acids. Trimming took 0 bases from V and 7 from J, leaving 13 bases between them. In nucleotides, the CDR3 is TGTGCCAGCAGTGACTCTTTTGGGGCCCGTAATGAGCAGTTCTTC. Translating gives CASSDSFGARNEQFF.

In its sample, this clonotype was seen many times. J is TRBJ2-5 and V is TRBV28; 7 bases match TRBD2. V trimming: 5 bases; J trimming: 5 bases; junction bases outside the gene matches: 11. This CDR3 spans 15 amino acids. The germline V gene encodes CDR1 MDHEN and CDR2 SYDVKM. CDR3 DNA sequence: TGTGCCAGCAGTATACTTCAGGGAGGGTGGGAGACCCAGTACTTC. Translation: CASSILQGGWETQYF.

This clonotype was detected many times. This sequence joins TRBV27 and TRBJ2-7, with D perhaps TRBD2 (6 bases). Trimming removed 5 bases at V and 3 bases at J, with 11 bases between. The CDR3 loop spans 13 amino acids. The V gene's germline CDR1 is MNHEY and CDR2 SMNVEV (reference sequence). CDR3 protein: CASSPVGGYEQYF. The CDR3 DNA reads TGTGCCAGCAGTCCCGTGGGAGGCTACGAGCAGTACTTC.

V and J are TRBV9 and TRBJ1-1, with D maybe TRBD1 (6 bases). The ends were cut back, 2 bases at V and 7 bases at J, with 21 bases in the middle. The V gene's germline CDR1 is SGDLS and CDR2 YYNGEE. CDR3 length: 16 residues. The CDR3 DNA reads TGTGCCAGCAGCGTTGTACGAGAAGGGACACTTGTTGAAGCTTTCTTT. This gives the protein CASSVVREGTLVEAFF.

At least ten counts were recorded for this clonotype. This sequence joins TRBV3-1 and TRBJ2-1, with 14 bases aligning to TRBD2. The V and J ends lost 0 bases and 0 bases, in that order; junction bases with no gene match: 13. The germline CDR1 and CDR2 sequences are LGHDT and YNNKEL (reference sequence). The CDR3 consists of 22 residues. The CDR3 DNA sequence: TGTGCCAGCAGCCAAGAGATTGCAGGGACTAGCGGGGGAAGGAGCTCCTACAATGAGCAGTTCTTC. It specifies CASSQEIAGTSGGRSSYNEQFF.

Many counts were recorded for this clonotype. DNA of the CDR3: TGTGCCAGCAGCTTCCAGTACAATGAGCAGTTCTTC. It translates to CASSFQYNEQFF. V and J are TRBV7-9 and TRBJ2-1; D not resolved. Between the trimmed V and J ends, which lost 3 bases and 4 bases, there was a span of 4 bases. The CDR3 runs 12 residues. Germline loops: CDR1 SEHNR, CDR2 FQNEAQ (reference sequence).

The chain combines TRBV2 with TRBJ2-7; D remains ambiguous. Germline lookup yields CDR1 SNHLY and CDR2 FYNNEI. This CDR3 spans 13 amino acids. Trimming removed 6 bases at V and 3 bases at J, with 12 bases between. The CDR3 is CASSADKVYEQYV. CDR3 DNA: TGTGCCAGCAGCGCCGACAAAGTCTACGAGCAGTACGTC.

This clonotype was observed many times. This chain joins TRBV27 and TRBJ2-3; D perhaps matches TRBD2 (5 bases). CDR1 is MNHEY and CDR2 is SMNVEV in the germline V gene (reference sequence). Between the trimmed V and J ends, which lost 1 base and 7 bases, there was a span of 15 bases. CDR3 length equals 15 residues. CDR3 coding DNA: TGTGCCAGCAGTTTATACGGGGATCTGATTTATACGCAGTATTTT. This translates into CASSLYGDLIYTQYF.

CDR3 sequence: CASSLEALLYNEQFF. In DNA, the CDR3 is TGTGCCAGCAGCTTAGAGGCCCTCCTCTACAATGAGCAGTTCTTC. V is TRBV7-2 and J is TRBJ2-1; D remains unclear. There are 15 residues in the CDR3. Trimming took off 1 base at V and 3 bases at J, with 10 bases between the two ends. Germline V gene lookup returns CDR1 SGHTA and CDR2 FQGNSA.

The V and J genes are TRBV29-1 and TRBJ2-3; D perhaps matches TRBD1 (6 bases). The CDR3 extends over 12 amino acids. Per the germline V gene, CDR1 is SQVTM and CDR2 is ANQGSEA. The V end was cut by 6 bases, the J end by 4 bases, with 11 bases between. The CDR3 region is CSVSRGADTQYF. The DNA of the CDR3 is TGCAGCGTCTCCAGGGGCGCAGATACGCAGTATTTT.

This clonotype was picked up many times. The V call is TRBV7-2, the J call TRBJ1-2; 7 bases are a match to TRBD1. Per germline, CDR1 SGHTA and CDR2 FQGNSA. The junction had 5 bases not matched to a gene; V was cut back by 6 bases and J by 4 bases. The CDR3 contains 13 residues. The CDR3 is CASSPDRVYGYTF. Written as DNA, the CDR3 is TGTGCCAGCAGTCCCGACAGGGTCTATGGCTACACCTTC.

CDR3 residues: CASDLISPSTEAFF. Here the CDR3 DNA reads TGCGCCAGCGATCTCATAAGTCCCAGCACTGAAGCTTTCTTT. The chain combines TRBV5-1 with TRBJ1-1; D remains unclear. This CDR3 has 14 amino acids. V lost 7 bases to trimming and J lost 4 bases, with 17 bases between them. Germline CDR1 is SGHRS and CDR2 is YFSETQ.

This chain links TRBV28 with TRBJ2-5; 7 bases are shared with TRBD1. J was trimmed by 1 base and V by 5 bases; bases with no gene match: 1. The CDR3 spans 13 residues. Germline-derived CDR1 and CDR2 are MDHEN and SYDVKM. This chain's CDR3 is CASSGTAQETQYF. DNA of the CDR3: TGTGCCAGCAGTGGGACAGCCCAAGAGACCCAGTACTTC.

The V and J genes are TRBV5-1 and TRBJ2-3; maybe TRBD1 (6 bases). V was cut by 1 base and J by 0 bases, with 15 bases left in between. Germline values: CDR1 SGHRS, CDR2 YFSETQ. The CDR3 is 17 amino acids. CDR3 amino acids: CASSLTLDSLSTDTQYF. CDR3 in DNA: TGCGCCAGCAGCTTGACCCTGGACAGCCTTAGCACAGATACGCAGTATTTT.

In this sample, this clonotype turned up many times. CDR3 sequence: CASTPAYPTRHGYTF. The CDR3 DNA follows: TGTGCCAGCACCCCCGCCTATCCCACGAGGCATGGCTACACCTTC. The genes are TRBV21-1 and TRBJ1-2. TRBV21-1 is described as a pseudogene. This CDR3 comprises 15 residues.

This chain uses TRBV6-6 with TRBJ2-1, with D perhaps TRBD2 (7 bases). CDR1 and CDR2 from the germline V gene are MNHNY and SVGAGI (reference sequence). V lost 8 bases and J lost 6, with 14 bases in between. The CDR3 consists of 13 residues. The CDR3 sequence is CASGQTSFNEQFF. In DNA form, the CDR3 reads TGTGCCAGCGGACAGACTAGCTTCAATGAGCAGTTCTTC.

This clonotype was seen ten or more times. The CDR3 loop reads CASVRATGSYEQYV. The CDR3 DNA is TGTGCCAGCGTCCGGGCAACAGGTTCCTACGAGCAGTACGTC. The chain employs TRBV27 and TRBJ2-7; D is possibly TRBD1 (5 bases). V was trimmed by 8 bases and J by 1 base, leaving 15 bases between them. This CDR3 comprises 14 residues. Germline V gene sequence: CDR1 MNHEY, CDR2 SMNVEV (reference sequence).

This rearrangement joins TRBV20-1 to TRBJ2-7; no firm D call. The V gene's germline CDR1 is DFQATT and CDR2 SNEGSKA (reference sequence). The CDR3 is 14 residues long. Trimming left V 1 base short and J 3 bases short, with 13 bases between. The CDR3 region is CSARGGGTNYEQYF. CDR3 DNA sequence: TGCAGTGCTAGAGGGGGTGGCACCAACTACGAGCAGTACTTC.

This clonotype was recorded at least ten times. The CDR3 nucleotides read TGTGCCAGTAGTATGGGAGAGGGGGGTGAGCAGTTCTTC. This translates into CASSMGEGGEQFF. This sequence joins TRBV19 and TRBJ2-1; perhaps D is TRBD1 or TRBD2 (6 bases each). Germline V gene sequence: CDR1 LNHDA, CDR2 SQIVND (reference sequence). The CDR3 covers 13 residues. The V and J ends lost 3 bases and 9 bases respectively, with 12 bases between them.

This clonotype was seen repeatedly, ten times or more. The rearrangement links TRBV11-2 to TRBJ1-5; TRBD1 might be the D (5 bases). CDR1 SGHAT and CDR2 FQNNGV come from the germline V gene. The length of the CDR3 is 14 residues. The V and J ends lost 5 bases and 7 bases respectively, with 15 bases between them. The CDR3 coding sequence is TGTGCCAGCAGCGGTCCCGGGACCGCCCAGCCCCAGCATTTT. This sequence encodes CASSGPGTAQPQHF. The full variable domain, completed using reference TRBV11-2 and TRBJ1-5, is EAGVAQSPRYKIIEKRQSVAFWCNPISGHATLYWYQQILGQGPKLLIQFQNNGVVDDSQLPKDRFSAERLKGVDSTLKIQPAKLEDSAVYLCASSGPGTAQPQHFGDGTRLSIL.

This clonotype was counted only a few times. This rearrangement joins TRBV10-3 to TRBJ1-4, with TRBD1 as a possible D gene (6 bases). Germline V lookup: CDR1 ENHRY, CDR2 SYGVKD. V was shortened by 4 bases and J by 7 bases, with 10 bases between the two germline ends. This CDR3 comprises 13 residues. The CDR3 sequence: CAISVSGAEKLFF. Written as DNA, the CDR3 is TGTGCCATCAGTGTTTCAGGGGCTGAAAAACTGTTTTTT.

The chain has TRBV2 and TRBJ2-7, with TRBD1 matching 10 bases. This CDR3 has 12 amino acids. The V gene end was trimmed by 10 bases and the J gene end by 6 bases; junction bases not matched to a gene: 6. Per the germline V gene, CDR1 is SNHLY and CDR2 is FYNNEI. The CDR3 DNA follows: TGTGCCACAGGGACAGGGGAGATCGAGCAGTACTTC. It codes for CATGTGEIEQYF.

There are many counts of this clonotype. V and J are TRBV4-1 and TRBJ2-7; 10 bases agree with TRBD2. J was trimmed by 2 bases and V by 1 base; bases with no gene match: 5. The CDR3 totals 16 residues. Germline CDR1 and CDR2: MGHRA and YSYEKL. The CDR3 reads CASSQVQRGGTYEQYF. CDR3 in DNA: TGCGCCAGCAGCCAAGTGCAGCGGGGGGGAACCTACGAGCAGTACTTC.

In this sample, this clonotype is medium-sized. In DNA form, the CDR3 reads TGTGCCAGCAGTTTCCCCACAGGGTATGAAGAGACCCAGTACTTC. It is translated as CASSFPTGYEETQYF. The rearrangement uses TRBV28 and TRBJ2-5; D possibly corresponds to TRBD1 (6 bases). V lost 3 bases, J lost 3 bases, and 14 bases lay in between. The CDR3 extends over 15 amino acids. Germline values: CDR1 MDHEN, CDR2 SYDVKM.

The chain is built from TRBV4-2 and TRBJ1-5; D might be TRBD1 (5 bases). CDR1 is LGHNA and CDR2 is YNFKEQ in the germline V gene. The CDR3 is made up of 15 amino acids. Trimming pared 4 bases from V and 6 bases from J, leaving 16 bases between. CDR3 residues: CASSLYPGQGQPQHF. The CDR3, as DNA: TGTGCCAGCAGCCTGTATCCAGGGCAGGGTCAGCCCCAGCATTTT.

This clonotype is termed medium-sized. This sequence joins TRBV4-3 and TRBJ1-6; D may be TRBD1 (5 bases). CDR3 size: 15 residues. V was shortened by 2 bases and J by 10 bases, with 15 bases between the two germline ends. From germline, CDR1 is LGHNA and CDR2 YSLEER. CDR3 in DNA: TGCGCCAGCAGCCAAAGGGATGGGGGTCGGTCACCCCTCCACTTT. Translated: CASSQRDGGRSPLHF.